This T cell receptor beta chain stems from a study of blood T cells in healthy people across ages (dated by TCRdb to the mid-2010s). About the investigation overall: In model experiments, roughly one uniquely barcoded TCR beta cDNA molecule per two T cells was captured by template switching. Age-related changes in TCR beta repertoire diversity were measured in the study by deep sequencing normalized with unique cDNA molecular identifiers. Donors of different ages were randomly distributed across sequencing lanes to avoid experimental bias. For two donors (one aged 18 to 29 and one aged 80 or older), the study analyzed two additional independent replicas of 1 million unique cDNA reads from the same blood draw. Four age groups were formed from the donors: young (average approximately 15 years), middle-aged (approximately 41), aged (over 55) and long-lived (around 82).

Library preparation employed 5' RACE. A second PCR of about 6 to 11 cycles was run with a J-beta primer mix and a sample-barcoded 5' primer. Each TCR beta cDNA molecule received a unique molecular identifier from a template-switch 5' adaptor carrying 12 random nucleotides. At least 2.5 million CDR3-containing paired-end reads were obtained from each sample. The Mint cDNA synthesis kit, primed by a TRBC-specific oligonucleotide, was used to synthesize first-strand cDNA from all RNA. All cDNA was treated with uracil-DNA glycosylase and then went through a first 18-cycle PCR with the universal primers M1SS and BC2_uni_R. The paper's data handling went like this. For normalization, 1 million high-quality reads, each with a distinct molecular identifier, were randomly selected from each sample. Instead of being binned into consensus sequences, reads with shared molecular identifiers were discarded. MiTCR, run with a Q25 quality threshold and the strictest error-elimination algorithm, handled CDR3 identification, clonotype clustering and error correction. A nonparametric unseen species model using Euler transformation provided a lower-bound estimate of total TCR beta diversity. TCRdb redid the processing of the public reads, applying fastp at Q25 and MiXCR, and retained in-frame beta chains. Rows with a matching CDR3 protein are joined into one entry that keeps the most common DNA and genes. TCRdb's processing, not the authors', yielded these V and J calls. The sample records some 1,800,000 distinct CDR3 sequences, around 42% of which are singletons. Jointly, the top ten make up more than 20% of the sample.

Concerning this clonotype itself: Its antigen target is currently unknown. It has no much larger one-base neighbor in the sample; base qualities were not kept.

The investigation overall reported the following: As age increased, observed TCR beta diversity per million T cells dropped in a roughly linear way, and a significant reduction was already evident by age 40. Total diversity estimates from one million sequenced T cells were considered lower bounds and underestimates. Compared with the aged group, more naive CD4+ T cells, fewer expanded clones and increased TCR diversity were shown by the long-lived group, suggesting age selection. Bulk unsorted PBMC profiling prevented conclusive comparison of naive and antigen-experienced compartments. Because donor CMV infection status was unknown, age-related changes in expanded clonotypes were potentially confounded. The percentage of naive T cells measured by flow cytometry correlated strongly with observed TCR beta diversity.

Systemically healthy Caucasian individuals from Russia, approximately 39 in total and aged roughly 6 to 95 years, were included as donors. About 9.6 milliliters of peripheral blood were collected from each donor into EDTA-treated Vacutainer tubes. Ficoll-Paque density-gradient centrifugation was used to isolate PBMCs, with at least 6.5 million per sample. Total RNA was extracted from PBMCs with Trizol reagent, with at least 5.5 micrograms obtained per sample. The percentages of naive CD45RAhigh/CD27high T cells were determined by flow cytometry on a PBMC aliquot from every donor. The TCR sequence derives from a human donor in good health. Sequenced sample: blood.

The DNA sequence is TGTGCCAGCAGCTTAAGAGGGCTTACCTACAATGAGCAGTTCTTC. This sequence encodes CASSLRGLTYNEQFF. The sequence joins TRBV7-6 to TRBJ2-1; a tentative D call is TRBD2 (5 bases match). Trimming takes 2 bases from V and 2 bases from J, and the germline ends sit 10 bases apart. The germline V gene specifies SGHVS as CDR1 and FNYEAQ as CDR2. There are 15 amino acids in the CDR3, from cysteine to phenylalanine inclusive. This entry keeps only the CDR3 DNA: 45 bases, framed from base 1.